What follows are 22 T cell receptor beta chains derived from one specimen sequenced in a study of CD8+CD57+ T cells in acquired aplastic anemia. CDR3 and TCR beta VDJ profiling relied on a genomic DNA template. TCRdb called the reads again in MiXCR, with one record for every CDR3 protein. Seen here are fewer than 200,000 distinct CDR3 sequences, about 60% observed once, and the top ten hold under 60%. Sequencing input: sorted CD4+, CD8+, or CD8+CD57+ T cells (not recorded which) from PBMCs. The source of these receptors is a human donor in good health.

The gene calls are TRBV7-9 and TRBJ2-1, with 8 bases that match TRBD2. The CDR3 runs to 12 residues. Germline-derived CDR1 and CDR2 are SEHNR and FQNEAQ (reference sequence). The V segment lost 5 bases and the J segment 12 bases; nucleotides outside the gene matches: 6. CDR3 DNA: TGTGCCAGCAGCATGGGACTAGAGGGGCAGTTCTTC. It encodes CASSMGLEGQFF.

This sequence joins TRBV27 and TRBJ2-7; 11 bases map to TRBD2. The germline CDR1 and CDR2 sequences are MNHEY and SMNVEV (reference sequence). V dropped 3 bases and J dropped 6; count of bases not matched to a gene: 7. This CDR3 contains 15 residues. The DNA of the CDR3 is TGTGCCAGCAGTTTTATAGCGGGAGGGCCGCTCGAGCAGTACTTC. Translating gives CASSFIAGGPLEQYF.

The rearrangement joins TRBV24-1 to TRBJ1-5, with 7 bases fitting TRBD1. With 7 bases clipped from V and 4 bases from J, the junction kept 9 bases outside the gene matches. CDR1 is KGHDR and CDR2 is SFDVKD in the germline V gene. This CDR3 is built from 15 residues. The CDR3 sequence: CATRGTDGGNQPQHF. The DNA for the CDR3 is TGTGCCACCAGGGGGACAGACGGGGGTAATCAGCCCCAGCATTTT.

The chain joins TRBV29-1 to TRBJ2-2, with D possibly being TRBD2 (6 bases). The CDR3 is made up of 13 amino acids. Deletions cut 7 bases from V and 3 bases from J, with 12 bases between. Germline V gene lookup returns CDR1 SQVTM and CDR2 ANQGSEA. The CDR3 sequence is CSGFGSYTGELFF. The CDR3 coding sequence is TGCAGCGGATTCGGGAGTTACACCGGGGAGCTGTTTTTT.

This clonotype has only a few counts. V and J are TRBV19 and TRBJ2-6; tentatively, D is TRBD2 (6 bases). There are 16 residues in the CDR3. The V gene's germline CDR1 is LNHDA and CDR2 SQIVND (reference sequence). Trimming shortened V by 6 bases and J by 0 bases, and 12 bases separated the two germline ends. The CDR3 DNA follows: TGTGCCAGTAGCCGGGACTCGAACTCTGGGGCCAACGTCCTGACTTTC. It encodes CASSRDSNSGANVLTF.

The genes are TRBV7-9 and TRBJ2-7; D is perhaps TRBD1 (5 bases). The germline gives CDR1 SEHNR, CDR2 FQNEAQ (reference sequence). The CDR3 extends over 13 amino acids. Trimming shortened V by 4 bases and J by 5 bases, and 12 bases separated the two germline ends. As DNA, the CDR3 is TGTGCCAGCAGCTCCCCGACAGTGGACGAGCAGTACTTC. Protein product: CASSSPTVDEQYF.

The chain uses TRBV20-1 and TRBJ2-2, with a weak D call TRBD2 (6 bases). Trimming pared 3 bases from V and 2 bases from J, leaving 10 bases between. The germline V gene has CDR1 DFQATT and CDR2 SNEGSKA (reference sequence). CDR3 length: 14 amino acids. CDR3 coding DNA: TGCAGTGCTAGTATACTAGCTAACACCGGGGAGCTGTTTTTT. Its protein is CSASILANTGELFF.

V is TRBV20-1 and J is TRBJ2-4; TRBD1 matches at 11 bases. Germline V gene data show CDR1 as DFQATT and CDR2 as SNEGSKA (reference sequence). The CDR3 contains 13 residues. The V segment lost 0 bases and the J segment 12 bases; nucleotides outside the gene matches: 4. The CDR3 coding sequence is TGCAGTGCTAGAGAGGACAGGGGGCCCGGTCAGTACTTC. Translation: CSAREDRGPGQYF.

This chain connects TRBV7-8 to TRBJ1-5; 8 nucleotides align to TRBD1. This CDR3 contains 14 residues. Germline CDR1 is SGHVS and CDR2 is FQNEAQ. J was trimmed by 10 bases and V by 3 bases; bases with no gene match: 8. As DNA, the CDR3 is TGTGCCAGCAGCTTTGAGACAGGGGTACAACCCCAGCATTTT. Translating it yields CASSFETGVQPQHF.

Here the CDR3 reads CASSFEREAGDTQYF. The CDR3 coding sequence is TGTGCCAGCAGCTTTGAGCGGGAGGCCGGAGATACGCAGTATTTT. This chain uses TRBV5-4 with TRBJ2-3; 9 positions match TRBD2. Germline trimming cut 2 bases from V and 5 bases from J; bases unmatched to any gene: 6. The CDR3 length is 15 residues. In germline, CDR1 is SGHNT, CDR2 YYREEE (reference sequence).

This clonotype appeared many times. The chain employs TRBV3-1 and TRBJ2-7; 10 bases fit TRBD1. CDR1 and CDR2 (germline): LGHDT, YNNKEL (reference sequence). V gave up 4 bases and J gave up 6 bases; unmatched junction bases: 6. The length of the CDR3 is 14 residues. CDR3 region: CASSLGQGSGEQYF. CDR3 DNA: TGTGCCAGCAGCCTGGGACAGGGGTCGGGCGAGCAGTACTTC.

V gene TRBV19 combines with J gene TRBJ1-5; D gene ambiguous. The V end lost 3 bases, the J end lost 1 base, and 7 bases lay between the germline ends. This CDR3 is built from 14 residues. Germline lookup yields CDR1 LNHDA and CDR2 SQIVND (reference sequence). This chain's CDR3 is CASSIWQSNQPQHF. For the CDR3, the DNA is TGTGCCAGTAGTATTTGGCAGAGCAATCAGCCCCAGCATTTT.

This clonotype was observed a few times. This chain connects TRBV7-2 to TRBJ2-7; possible D gene TRBD1, 5 bases. Trimming removed 6 bases from V and 7 bases from J, with 13 bases in between. This CDR3 is 12 amino acids long. From germline, CDR1 is SGHTA and CDR2 FQGNSA. The DNA of the CDR3 is TGTGCCAGCAGTTTGGGGCCGTGGGAGCAGTACTTC. It yields the protein CASSLGPWEQYF.

This clonotype was seen a handful of times. V and J are TRBV7-2 and TRBJ2-3; TRBD1 or TRBD2 may be the D gene (6 bases each). Germline CDR1 is SGHTA and CDR2 is FQGNSA. The CDR3 length is 14 residues. The V end lost 4 bases, the J end lost 2 bases, and 10 bases lay between the germline ends. CDR3 residues: CASSSRGHTDTQYF. DNA for the CDR3: TGTGCCAGCAGCTCGCGGGGACACACAGATACGCAGTATTTT. The variable domain in full, completed from reference TRBV7-2 and TRBJ2-3, reads GAGVSQSPSNKVTEKGKDVELRCDPISGHTALYWYRQSLGQGLEFLIYFQGNSAPDKSGLPSDRFSAERTGGSVSTLTIQRTQQEDSAVYLCASSSRGHTDTQYFGPGTRLTVL.

This clonotype has a handful of counts. The V and J genes are TRBV7-9 and TRBJ2-2; 8 positions match TRBD1. With V trimmed by 2 bases and J by 2 bases, 4 bases remained unmatched. The CDR3 has 16 residues. In germline, CDR1 is SEHNR, CDR2 FQNEAQ (reference sequence). CDR3 protein: CASSLRTGLNTGELFF. The CDR3 DNA reads as TGTGCCAGCAGCTTAAGGACAGGGCTTAACACCGGGGAGCTGTTTTTT.

The rearrangement links TRBV7-3 to TRBJ1-2; D remains unclear. The CDR3 has 13 residues. Trimming removed 6 bases at V and 0 bases at J, with 8 bases between. Germline-derived CDR1 and CDR2 are SGHTA and FQGTGA. CDR3: CASRSAPNYGYTF. The CDR3 coding sequence is TGTGCCAGCAGATCGGCCCCTAACTATGGCTACACCTTC.

This rearrangement joins TRBV7-3 to TRBJ2-1; D possibly corresponds to TRBD2 (7 bases). This CDR3 spans 15 amino acids. CDR1 and CDR2 (germline): SGHTA, FQGTGA. Deletions cut 2 bases from V and 6 bases from J, with 14 bases between. CDR3 region: CASSLEGGGPNEQFF. The CDR3 DNA reads as TGTGCCAGCAGCTTAGAGGGGGGGGGCCCCAATGAGCAGTTCTTC.

A few counts support this clonotype. This chain links TRBV20-1 with TRBJ1-2, with 7 bases that match TRBD1. The CDR3 totals 13 residues. Germline V gene lookup returns CDR1 DFQATT and CDR2 SNEGSKA (reference sequence). Trimming at V came to 8 bases and at J to 1 base, leaving 7 bases not matched to a gene. As DNA, the CDR3 is TGCAGTATAGGGGGCAGGGGTAACTATGGCTACACCTTC. Its protein is CSIGGRGNYGYTF.

This chain connects TRBV19 to TRBJ1-5; 11 nucleotides align to TRBD1. This CDR3 region has 17 residues. The trim removed 7 bases at V and 5 bases at J, leaving 13 bases unmatched. The germline V gene encodes CDR1 LNHDA and CDR2 SQIVND (reference sequence). This CDR3 reads CASTKGTGGFSDQPQHF. The CDR3 coding sequence is TGTGCCAGTACCAAAGGGACAGGGGGGTTCAGTGATCAGCCCCAGCATTTT.

This clonotype was picked up many times. The rearrangement joins TRBV11-3 to TRBJ2-2; 14 bases match TRBD2. There are 19 residues in the CDR3. In germline, CDR1 is SGHNT, CDR2 YENEEA. J lost 3 bases, V lost 3 bases, and 9 bases had no gene match. CDR3 loop: CASSFPPGLAGDDTGELFF. CDR3 coding DNA: TGTGCCAGCAGCTTTCCCCCGGGACTAGCGGGGGATGACACCGGGGAGCTGTTTTTT.

The CDR3 sequence: CASSFFSAARNEQFF. The CDR3 DNA is TGTGCCAGCAGCTTTTTTTCAGCCGCTAGAAATGAGCAGTTCTTC. V is TRBV7-6 and J is TRBJ2-1; D gene uncertain. Deletions cut 3 bases from V and 7 bases from J, with 16 bases between. Germline values: CDR1 SGHVS, CDR2 FNYEAQ. The CDR3 length is 15 residues.

The gene calls are TRBV29-1 and TRBJ2-5; 10 bases map to TRBD2. The length of the CDR3 is 16 residues. The V gene's germline CDR1 is SQVTM and CDR2 ANQGSEA. V was clipped by 4 bases and J by 6 bases; unmatched bases: 14. The CDR3 coding sequence is TGCAGCGTTGGGGGCGCTAGCGGGAGAACTTGGCAGACCCAGTACTTC. It translates to CSVGGASGRTWQTQYF.